This TCR beta chain was sequenced during a study of blood T cell repertoires in COVID-19 (dated by TCRdb to about 2020). For the wider study: Samples covering the acute and convalescent phases of COVID-19 were provided by collaborators in the United States, Italy and Spain. The material from the prospective study consisted of cDNA or gDNA derived from T cells, B-cell-depleted T cells, or PBMCs. Deeply sampled blood TCRbeta repertoires from subjects exposed to, actively infected with, or recovered from COVID-19 were included in the dataset. The repertoires were released in a freely available public database intended as a resource for research on the immune response to SARS-CoV-2. The samples were drawn from two sources: the first 160 participants of the ongoing ImmuneRACE study, and 1,254 subjects contributed by 6 global collaborators. Sample metadata almost always included a de-identified subject ID, COVID-19 status, age in years and sex. Where HLA class I and class II types were available, the types were taken from metadata supplied by the sample provider, not from assay-based typing.

CDR1 SQVTM and CDR2 ANQGSEA are derived from the germline V gene. Compared with germline, V lacks 7 bases and J lacks 5 bases; bases without a gene match: 4. Inclusive of the bounding cysteine and phenylalanine, the CDR3 is 12 residues long. Only the CDR3 region is kept as DNA, spanning 36 bases read in frame from base 1. Collaborating institutions collected whole blood in K2EDTA tubes following their own protocols. For TCRbeta analysis, collaborators shipped samples as frozen whole blood, isolated PBMCs, or DNA extracted from either of those sample types. Study-level results and caveats: The quantity of clinical and demographic metadata differed by source and by participant and was supplied without curation.

Of note for this clone: Its antigen is not yet known. Base qualities were left out, and no much larger clone turns up one base away.

The immunoSEQ Assay, a bias-controlled multiplex PCR, was used to amplify TCRbeta CDR3 regions from genomic DNA. The original pipeline was this. Within the assay, amplification of reference gene primers was used to estimate how many nucleated cells each sample contained. To quantify the absolute abundance of each unique TCRbeta CDR3 rearrangement, sequence reads were collapsed and filtered. For each sample, productive Simpson clonality was calculated as the square root of Simpson's diversity index over productive rearrangements. The source is immuneACCESS, and TCRdb retained only in-frame sequences with V and J called. Part of the clones is not carried over; for the studies checked, unresolved V genes explain less than half of this, and the remainder is unexplained. V and J calls and clone size are given by that table; D and trimming were obtained from the DNA. This sample gives approximately 83,000 clones in total; roughly 87% of them show up just once. The top ten constitute more than 5.5% of the sample.

The TCR comes from a man between 65 and 79 years old with acute or convalescent COVID-19. The sample was peripheral blood. The sequence is built from TRBV29-1 and TRBJ1-1, and 10 bases in between align with TRBD1. The CDR3 reads CSAPGQGTEAFF. Read as DNA, the sequence is TGCAGCGCCCCGGGACAGGGGACTGAAGCTTTCTTT.